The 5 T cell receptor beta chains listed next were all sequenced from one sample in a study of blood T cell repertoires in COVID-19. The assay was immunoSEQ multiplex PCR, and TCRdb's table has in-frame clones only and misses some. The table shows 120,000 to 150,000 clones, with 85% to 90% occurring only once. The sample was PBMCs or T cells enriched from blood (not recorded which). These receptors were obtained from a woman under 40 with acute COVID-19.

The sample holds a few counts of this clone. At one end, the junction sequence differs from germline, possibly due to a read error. The CDR3 loop reads CASREGQAANTF. Here the CDR3 DNA reads TGTGCCAGCAGGGAAGGACAGGCGGCTAATACCTTC. This sequence joins TRBV2 and TRBJ1-2, with 7 nucleotides matching TRBD1. The CDR3 extends over 12 amino acids. Germline-derived CDR1 and CDR2 are SNHLY and FYNNEI.

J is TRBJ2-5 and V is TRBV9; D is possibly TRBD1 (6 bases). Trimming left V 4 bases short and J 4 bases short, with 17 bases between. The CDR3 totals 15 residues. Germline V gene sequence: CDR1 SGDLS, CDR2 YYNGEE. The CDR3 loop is CASSPVGQKIETQYF. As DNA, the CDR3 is TGTGCCAGCAGCCCCGTCGGACAGAAAATAGAGACCCAGTACTTC.

CDR3 sequence reads: CASSLFRTGEQYF. CDR3 coding DNA: TGTGCCAGCAGTTTATTTCGGACAGGCGAGCAGTACTTC. This chain uses TRBV28 with TRBJ2-7; 7 positions match TRBD1. With 1 base clipped from V and 6 bases from J, the junction kept 3 bases outside the gene matches. CDR1 is MDHEN, CDR2 SYDVKM, per germline. The CDR3 is made up of 13 amino acids.

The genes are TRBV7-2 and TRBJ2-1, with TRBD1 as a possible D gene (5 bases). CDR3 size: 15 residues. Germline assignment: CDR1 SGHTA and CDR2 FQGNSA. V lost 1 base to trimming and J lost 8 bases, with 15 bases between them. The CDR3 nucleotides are TGTGCCAGCAGCTTAGTCCGAACAGGACCCCATGAGCAGTTCTTC. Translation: CASSLVRTGPHEQFF.

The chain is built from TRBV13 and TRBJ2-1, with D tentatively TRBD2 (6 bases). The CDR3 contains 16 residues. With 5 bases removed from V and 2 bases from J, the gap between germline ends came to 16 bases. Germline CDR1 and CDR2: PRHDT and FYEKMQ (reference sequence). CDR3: CASSPPPRGAYNEQFF. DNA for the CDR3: TGTGCCAGCAGCCCACCCCCCCGCGGGGCCTACAATGAGCAGTTCTTC.